These 29 T cell receptor beta chains share one sample of origin, sequenced in a study of shared clonotypes between healthy human individuals. Produced via immunoSEQ multiplex PCR; TCRdb's table is partial and in-frame only. The table shows more than 1 million clones, with around 78% occurring only once. The specimen sequenced was memory CD4+ T cells from PBMCs. Subset defined: CD45RA-negative fraction. These receptors came from a man younger than 30 in good health. Some clones in this sample may be carry-over from other donors' samples.

This clone has a handful of counts. This chain links TRBV6-5 with TRBJ1-4; weak D call: TRBD1 (6 bases). The germline V gene has CDR1 MNHEY and CDR2 SVGAGI. Trimming left V 4 bases short and J 12 bases short, with 18 bases between. This CDR3 contains 14 residues. The CDR3 DNA reads TGTGCCAGCAGTTTCACCGTGGAGGGGGAAGAACTGTTTTTT. Encoded protein: CASSFTVEGEELFF.

The chain links TRBV12-5 to TRBJ1-3; D not resolved. Germline V CDR1 and CDR2: LGHNT, FRNRAP. This CDR3 contains 13 residues. Trimming took off 10 bases at V and 4 bases at J, with 14 bases between the two ends. CDR3 DNA: TGTGCTACCTCCCGTGGGGAGGGAAACACCATATATTTT. It is translated as CATSRGEGNTIYF.

The J gene is TRBJ1-1, the V gene TRBV28, with 7 positions matching TRBD1. Germline V gives CDR1 MDHEN, CDR2 SYDVKM. This CDR3 contains 15 residues. The V gene end was trimmed by 7 bases and the J gene end by 3 bases; junction bases not matched to a gene: 11. The CDR3 DNA is TGTGCCAGCAAGGAAAGAGGGGGCCGCTACACTGAAGCTTTCTTT. Residues: CASKERGGRYTEAFF.

This chain connects TRBV5-6 to TRBJ2-3; D gene ambiguous. V was trimmed by 4 bases and J by 0 bases, leaving 12 bases between them. The V gene's germline CDR1 is SGHDT and CDR2 YYEEEE. The CDR3 has 15 residues. CDR3: CASSRGEFSTDTQYF. CDR3 DNA: TGTGCCAGCAGCCGTGGTGAGTTTAGCACAGATACGCAGTATTTT.

The chain couples TRBV5-1 to TRBJ2-1; no firm D call. Looked up from germline, CDR1 is SGHRS and CDR2 is YFSETQ. This CDR3 has 14 residues. Trimming took 3 bases from V and 6 from J, leaving 13 bases between them. The DNA of the CDR3 is TGCGCCAGCAGCTCATTTGCCCCTAGCAATGAGCAGTTCTTC. This gives the protein CASSSFAPSNEQFF. Complete variable domain (other parts from reference TRBV5-1 and TRBJ2-1): KAGVTQTPRYLIKTRGQQVTLSCSPISGHRSVSWYQQTPGQGLQFLFEYFSETQRNKGNFPGRFSGRQFSNSRSEMNVSTLELGDSALYLCASSSFAPSNEQFFGPGTRLTVL.

This clone occurred once. This chain uses TRBV27 with TRBJ1-2; 8 bases fit TRBD1. Germline V lookup: CDR1 MNHEY, CDR2 SMNVEV (reference sequence). The CDR3 has 14 residues. J was trimmed by 7 bases and V by 3 bases; bases with no gene match: 7. CDR3 amino acids: CASSLDRELRGYTF. The CDR3 DNA reads as TGTGCCAGCAGTTTGGACAGGGAACTACGTGGCTACACCTTC.

The rearrangement joins TRBV7-9 to TRBJ2-1; 9 positions match TRBD2. This CDR3 spans 13 amino acids. Germline V gives CDR1 SEHNR, CDR2 FQNEAQ (reference sequence). With V trimmed by 0 bases and J by 13 bases, 4 bases remained unmatched. CDR3 loop: CASSLASGSPQFF. CDR3 sequence (DNA): TGTGCCAGCAGCTTAGCTAGCGGGAGTCCCCAGTTCTTC.

On this clone itself: Distinct nucleotide sequences in the sample also encode this CDR3. This rearrangement joins TRBV11-2 to TRBJ2-5, with a weak D call TRBD2 (6 bases). CDR1 SGHAT and CDR2 FQNNGV come from the germline V gene. The CDR3 sequence is 13 residues long. Trimming took off 1 base at V and 5 bases at J, with 8 bases between the two ends. In DNA form, the CDR3 reads TGTGCCAGCAGCTTAGTGGGGAGGGAGACCCAGTACTTC. Protein: CASSLVGRETQYF.

This clone was seen just once. This sequence joins TRBV5-1 and TRBJ2-1, with D possibly TRBD1 on 6 matching bases. The CDR3 contains 15 residues. Trimming removed 3 bases from V and 6 bases from J, with 16 bases in between. CDR1 SGHRS and CDR2 YFSETQ come from the germline V gene. The CDR3 here is CASSSTGSWANEQFF. The CDR3 nucleotides read TGCGCCAGCAGCTCAACAGGGTCGTGGGCCAATGAGCAGTTCTTC.

This clone was observed at least ten times. The chain's CDR3 is CAWGTRGSSYEQYF. DNA for the CDR3: TGTGCCTGGGGTACAAGGGGAAGCTCCTACGAGCAGTACTTC. The gene calls are TRBV30 and TRBJ2-7, with D possibly being TRBD1 (5 bases). The germline V gene has CDR1 GTSNPN and CDR2 SVGIG (reference sequence). V was pared by 5 bases and J by 0 bases, with 14 bases between. The CDR3 has 14 residues.

V and J are TRBV7-3 and TRBJ2-1; no clear D. The CDR3 totals 14 residues. V was pared by 5 bases and J by 5 bases, with 13 bases between. From germline, CDR1 is SGHTA and CDR2 FQGTGA. The CDR3 here is CASSRLQSDNEQFF. CDR3 DNA sequence: TGTGCCAGCAGCCGCCTCCAGTCCGACAATGAGCAGTTCTTC.

J is TRBJ1-1 and V is TRBV18; D not certain. The germline V gene has CDR1 KGHSH and CDR2 LQKENI. Trimming removed 2 bases at V and 4 bases at J, with 11 bases between. The CDR3 runs to 14 residues. Written as DNA, the CDR3 is TGTGCCAGCTCACCAACAAAAGTTGGCACTGAAGCTTTCTTT. Amino acid sequence: CASSPTKVGTEAFF.

The chain uses TRBV25-1 and TRBJ2-1, with 9 bases fitting TRBD2. Unmatched junction bases numbered 16, after V lost 7 bases and J lost 12 bases. The CDR3 sequence is 15 residues long. CDR1 is MGHDK, CDR2 SYGVNS, per germline. In DNA, the CDR3 is TGTGCCAGCACCCCAGTGGGGAACGGACTAGCGACGCAGTTCTTC. Translating it yields CASTPVGNGLATQFF.

This rearrangement joins TRBV18 to TRBJ2-7, with a tentative D call TRBD1 (6 bases). This CDR3 is built from 16 residues. In germline, CDR1 is KGHSH, CDR2 LQKENI. V lost 0 bases and J lost 2, with 14 bases in between. Written as DNA, the CDR3 is TGTGCCAGCTCACCACCGGGTCACAGGGAGACCTACGAGCAGTACTTC. Translated: CASSPPGHRETYEQYF.

As concerns this clone: Given a much more abundant clone one base away, this may be a read error. The rearrangement links TRBV5-3 to TRBJ2-7; D remains ambiguous. TRBV5-3 is recorded as an ORF, its role being uncertain. The CDR3 spans 11 residues. Between the trimmed V and J ends, which lost 1 base and 8 bases, there was a span of 7 bases. DNA for the CDR3: TGTGCCAGAAGCTTGTCAAGCAAGCAGTACTTC. It specifies CARSLSSKQYF.

The chain combines TRBV6-5 with TRBJ1-1; D call uncertain. Looked up from germline, CDR1 is MNHEY and CDR2 is SVGAGI. CDR3 size: 14 residues. V lost 6 bases and J 1 base, leaving 12 bases between the germline ends. CDR3 region: CASRFRDKNTEAFF. The CDR3 DNA reads as TGTGCCAGCAGGTTCCGAGACAAGAACACTGAAGCTTTCTTT.

The chain carries TRBV28 and TRBJ1-1, with 7 bases matching TRBD1. Germline loops: CDR1 MDHEN, CDR2 SYDVKM. V dropped 6 bases and J dropped 7; count of bases not matched to a gene: 14. The CDR3 length is 15 residues. The CDR3 is CASSRESGGRGEAFF. In DNA, the CDR3 is TGTGCCAGCAGCAGGGAGTCAGGGGGTCGTGGTGAAGCTTTCTTT.

The chain employs TRBV4-1 and TRBJ2-5; D ambiguous. V lost 3 bases, J lost 5 bases, and 10 bases lay in between. Germline loops: CDR1 MGHRA, CDR2 YSYEKL. The CDR3 has 13 residues. The CDR3 region is CASSQVIGETQYF. CDR3 coding DNA: TGCGCCAGCAGCCAGGTGATCGGGGAGACCCAGTACTTC.

This clone was counted a few times. V is TRBV25-1 and J is TRBJ2-5, with D maybe TRBD2 (6 bases). Germline CDR1 is MGHDK and CDR2 is SYGVNS. CDR3 length equals 15 residues. V was trimmed by 6 bases and J by 0 bases, leaving 14 bases between them. The CDR3, as DNA: TGTGCCAGCAGGGACACCCGGGACTACCAAGAGACCCAGTACTTC. Protein: CASRDTRDYQETQYF.

The chain employs TRBV5-6 and TRBJ2-2; 10 nucleotides agree with TRBD1. Germline CDR1 reads SGHDT; CDR2 reads YYEEEE. CDR3 length: 16 residues. J gave up 6 bases and V 4 bases, and 9 bases lay outside the gene matches. The CDR3 DNA reads TGTGCCAGCAGCCGCCGGGACAGGGGAAGGGCCGGGGAGCTGTTTTTT. The encoded protein is CASSRRDRGRAGELFF.

V and J are TRBV7-3 and TRBJ2-1, with D perhaps matching TRBD1 or TRBD2 (5 bases each). The V end lost 2 bases, the J end lost 4 bases, and 15 bases lay between the germline ends. CDR3 size: 16 residues. The germline V gene has CDR1 SGHTA and CDR2 FQGTGA. Written as DNA, the CDR3 is TGTGCCAGCAGCTTAGGGGGATACTACAGTTACAATGAGCAGTTCTTC. Encoded protein: CASSLGGYYSYNEQFF. Using reference TRBV7-3 and TRBJ2-1 for the parts outside the CDR3, the full variable domain is GAGVSQTPSNKVTEKGKYVELRCDPISGHTALYWYRQSLGQGPEFLIYFQGTGAADDSGLPNDRFFAVRPEGSVSTLKIQRTERGDSAVYLCASSLGGYYSYNEQFFGPGTRLTVL.

This chain uses TRBV6-5 with TRBJ2-2; no clear D gene. The CDR3 runs to 16 residues. The germline gives CDR1 MNHEY, CDR2 SVGAGI. V was cut by 0 bases and J by 0 bases, with 8 bases left in between. In DNA, the CDR3 is TGTGCCAGCAGTTACTCGCTACAAACGAACACCGGGGAGCTGTTTTTT. It specifies CASSYSLQTNTGELFF.

Regarding this clone: This may be a read error: a much more frequent sequence differs by one nucleotide. This chain joins TRBV4-2 and TRBJ2-7, with 12 bases matching TRBD2. The germline CDR1 and CDR2 sequences are LGHNA and YNFKEQ. This CDR3 has 15 amino acids. Trimming removed 0 bases from V and 3 bases from J; junction bases left unmatched: 0. The CDR3 DNA reads TGTGCCAGCAGCCAAGAGACTAGCGGGAGCTACGAGCAGTACTTC. Translating it yields CASSQETSGSYEQYF.

This chain connects TRBV13 to TRBJ1-1; D ambiguous. CDR3 length equals 13 residues. Trimming took off 5 bases at V and 0 bases at J, with 7 bases between the two ends. Germline CDR1 is PRHDT and CDR2 is FYEKMQ (reference sequence). This CDR3 is CASSNTVNTEAFF. The CDR3 coding sequence is TGTGCCAGCAGCAATACAGTGAACACTGAAGCTTTCTTT.

This clone was seen only a few times. This specimen includes other DNA sequences encoding the same CDR3. The V gene is TRBV18, the J gene TRBJ2-5; no reliable D call. Germline CDR1 KGHSH, CDR2 LQKENI. Trimming cost V 3 bases and J 0 bases, with 2 bases left between them. The CDR3 loop spans 12 amino acids. CDR3 nucleotide sequence: TGTGCCAGCTCACCGGACCAAGAGACCCAGTACTTC. It specifies CASSPDQETQYF. The full variable domain, in which reference TRBV18 and TRBJ2-5 provide the parts outside the CDR3, is NAGVMQNPRHLVRRRGQEARLRCSPMKGHSHVYWYRQLPEEGLKFMVYLQKENIIDESGMPKERFSAEFPKEGPSILRIQQVVRGDSAAYFCASSPDQETQYFGPGTRLLVL.

This rearrangement joins TRBV4-1 to TRBJ1-4, with a possible D match to TRBD1 (6 bases). The CDR3 sequence is 15 residues long. Trimming left V 1 base short and J 2 bases short, with 8 bases between. Germline CDR1 and CDR2: MGHRA and YSYEKL. The CDR3 is CASSQVRGTNEKLFF. The CDR3 DNA reads as TGCGCCAGCAGCCAAGTAAGGGGGACTAATGAAAAACTGTTTTTT.

About this clone: Because it lacks the conserved phenylalanine or tryptophan at the end, this CDR3 is likely a read error. The DNA is omitted, as the CDR3 cannot be located on it reliably, and the CDR3 follows TCRdb's listing. J is TRBJ1-1 and V is TRBV6-1; the D call of TRBD1 is as the table states it, not checked on the DNA. The CDR3 extends over 15 residues, inclusive of both ends. Germline V gives CDR1 MNHNS, CDR2 SASEGT. This CDR3 reads CASSPLGPGSVSFLE.

The chain couples TRBV6-5 to TRBJ1-2, with TRBD1 matching 7 bases. J gave up 6 bases and V 6 bases, and 10 bases lay outside the gene matches. Germline CDR1 is MNHEY and CDR2 is SVGAGI. There are 14 residues in the CDR3. The CDR3: CASSPLTGENGYTF. The CDR3 nucleotides are TGTGCCAGCAGCCCCCTTACAGGGGAGAATGGCTACACCTTC.

Notes on this clone: This may come from a read error, since a much larger clone is one base off. The CDR3 loop is CASSENTEAFF. The CDR3 DNA follows: TGTGCCAGTAGTGAGAACACTGAAGCTTTCTTT. This chain joins TRBV19 and TRBJ1-1; D is ambiguous. Trimming removed 5 bases at V and 1 base at J, with 2 bases between. CDR3 length: 11 amino acids. CDR1 and CDR2 (germline): LNHDA, SQIVND (reference sequence).